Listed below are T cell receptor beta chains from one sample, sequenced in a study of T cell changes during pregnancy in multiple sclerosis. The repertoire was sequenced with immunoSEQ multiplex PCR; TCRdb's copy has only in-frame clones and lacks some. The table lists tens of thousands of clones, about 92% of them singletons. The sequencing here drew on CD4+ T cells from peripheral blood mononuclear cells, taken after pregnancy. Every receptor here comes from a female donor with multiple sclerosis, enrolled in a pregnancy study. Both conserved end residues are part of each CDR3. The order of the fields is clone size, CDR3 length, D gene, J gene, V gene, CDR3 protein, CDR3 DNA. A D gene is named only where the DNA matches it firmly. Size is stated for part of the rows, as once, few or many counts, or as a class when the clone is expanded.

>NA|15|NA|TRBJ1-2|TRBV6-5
CASSYSGGAPYGYTF
TGTGCCAGCAGTTACTCCGGGGGGGCGCCCTATGGCTACACCTTC
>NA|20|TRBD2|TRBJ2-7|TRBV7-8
CASSPPFSASGRALSYEQYF
TGTGCCAGCAGCCCTCCTTTCTCGGCCTCCGGGAGGGCCCTCTCCTACGAGCAGTACTTC
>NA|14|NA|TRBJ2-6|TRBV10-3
CAISDRAGANVLTF
TGTGCCATCAGTGACAGGGCTGGGGCCAACGTCCTGACTTTC
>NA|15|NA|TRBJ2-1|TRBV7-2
CASSSLARAYNEQFF
TGTGCCAGCAGCTCCCTAGCGCGAGCCTACAATGAGCAGTTCTTC
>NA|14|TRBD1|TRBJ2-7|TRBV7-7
CASSPGQGESEQYF
TGTGCCAGCAGCCCCGGACAGGGGGAGAGCGAGCAGTACTTC
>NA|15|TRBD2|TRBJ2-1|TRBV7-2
CASSSRTSGGAEQFF
TGTGCCAGCAGCTCACGGACTAGCGGGGGAGCTGAGCAGTTCTTC
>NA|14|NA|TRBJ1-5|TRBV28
CASTSSSLLQPQHF
TGTGCCAGCACCAGTTCTTCTTTGTTGCAGCCCCAGCATTTT
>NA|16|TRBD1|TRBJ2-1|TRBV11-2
CASSTSGRQGRNEQFF
TGTGCCAGCAGCACGTCTGGGAGACAGGGGCGCAATGAGCAGTTCTTC
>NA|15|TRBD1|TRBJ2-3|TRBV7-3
CASSTGQGNTDTQYF
TGTGCCAGCAGCACGGGACAGGGAAATACAGATACGCAGTATTTT
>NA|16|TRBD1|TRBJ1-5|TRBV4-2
CASSQGGDRNNQPQHF
TGTGCCAGCAGCCAAGGGGGGGACAGGAATAATCAGCCCCAGCATTTT
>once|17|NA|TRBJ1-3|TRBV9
CASNPVERGISGNTIYF
TGTGCCAGCAATCCAGTAGAGCGGGGGATTTCTGGAAACACCATATATTTT
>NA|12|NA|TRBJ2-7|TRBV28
CASTPSTYEQYF
TGTGCCAGCACTCCATCTACCTACGAGCAGTACTTC
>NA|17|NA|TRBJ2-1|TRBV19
CASSPQRWGGLYNEQFF
TGTGCCAGTAGTCCCCAAAGGTGGGGGGGCCTCTACAATGAGCAGTTCTTC
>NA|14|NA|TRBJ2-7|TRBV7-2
CASSRTAGSYEQYF
TGTGCCAGCAGCCGTACGGCAGGGTCCTACGAGCAGTACTTC
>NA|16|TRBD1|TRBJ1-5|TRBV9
CASSAGTGDSNQPQHF
TGTGCCAGCAGCGCGGGGACAGGAGATAGCAATCAGCCCCAGCATTTT
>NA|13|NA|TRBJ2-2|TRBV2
CASGHTGTGELFF
TGTGCCAGCGGACATACAGGAACCGGGGAGCTGTTTTTT
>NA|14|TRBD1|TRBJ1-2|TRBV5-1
CASSPWTGGNGYTF
TGCGCCAGCAGCCCCTGGACAGGGGGAAATGGCTACACCTTC
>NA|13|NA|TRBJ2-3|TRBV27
CASRNWGADTQYF
TGTGCCAGCAGGAATTGGGGCGCAGATACGCAGTATTTT
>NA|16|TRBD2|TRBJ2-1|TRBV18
CASSPGLAGGRNEQFF
TGTGCCAGCTCACCGGGACTAGCGGGAGGGAGGAATGAGCAGTTCTTC
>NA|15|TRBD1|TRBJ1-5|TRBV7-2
CASSFDRGLSQPQHF
TGTGCCAGCAGCTTCGACAGGGGGCTGAGTCAGCCCCAGCATTTT
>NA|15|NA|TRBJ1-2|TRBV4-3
CASSQESRLARGYTF
TGCGCCAGCAGCCAAGAATCAAGGTTGGCGAGGGGCTACACCTTC
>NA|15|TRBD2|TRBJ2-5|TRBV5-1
CASSFLAGPQETQYF
TGCGCCAGCAGCTTTCTAGCGGGGCCCCAAGAGACCCAGTACTTC
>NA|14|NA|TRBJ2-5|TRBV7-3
CASSPAGGLETQYF
TGTGCCAGCAGCCCCGCCGGTGGTTTAGAGACCCAGTACTTC
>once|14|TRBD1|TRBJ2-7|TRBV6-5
CASSYSRTGIEQYF
TGTGCCAGCAGTTACTCGAGGACAGGGATCGAGCAGTACTTC
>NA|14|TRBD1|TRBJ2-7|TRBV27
CASRTLRGRDEQYF
TGTGCCAGCAGGACCCTCAGGGGGCGCGACGAGCAGTACTTC
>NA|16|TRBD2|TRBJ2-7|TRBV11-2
CASSLTGLAASYEQYF
TGTGCCAGCAGCTTAACGGGACTAGCGGCCTCCTACGAGCAGTACTTC
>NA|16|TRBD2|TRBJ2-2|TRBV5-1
CASSFTGLAGAGELFF
TGCGCCAGCAGCTTCACGGGACTAGCGGGGGCCGGGGAGCTGTTTTTT
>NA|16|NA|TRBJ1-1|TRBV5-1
CASSPTPGGRGTEAFF
TGCGCCAGCAGCCCGACTCCCGGGGGGCGCGGTACTGAAGCTTTCTTT
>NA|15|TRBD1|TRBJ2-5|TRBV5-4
CASSLGDRGQETQYF
TGTGCCAGCAGCTTGGGGGACAGAGGCCAAGAGACCCAGTACTTC
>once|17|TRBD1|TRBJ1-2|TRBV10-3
CAISEPRITGERYGYTF
TGTGCCATCAGTGAACCCCGGATCACAGGGGAAAGGTATGGCTACACCTTC
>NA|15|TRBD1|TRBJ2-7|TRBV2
CASSEGTGFIYEQYF
TGTGCCAGCAGTGAGGGGACAGGGTTTATCTACGAGCAGTACTTC
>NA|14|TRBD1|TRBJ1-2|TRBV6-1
CASSELDRYYGYTF
TGTGCCAGCAGTGAACTGGACAGGTACTATGGCTACACCTTC
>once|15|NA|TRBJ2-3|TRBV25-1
CASSDWQGSTDTQYF
TGTGCCAGCAGTGACTGGCAGGGTAGCACAGATACGCAGTATTTT
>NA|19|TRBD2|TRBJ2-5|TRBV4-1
CASSQLTGTSGGRQETQYF
TGCGCCAGCAGCCAACTCACCGGGACTAGCGGGGGGCGCCAAGAGACCCAGTACTTC
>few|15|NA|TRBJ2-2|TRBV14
CASSSPHRASGELFF
TGTGCCAGCAGCTCACCCCACAGGGCCAGCGGGGAGCTGTTTTTT
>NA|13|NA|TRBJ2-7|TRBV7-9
CASTSLGPYEQYF
TGTGCCAGCACCTCTCTAGGCCCCTACGAGCAGTACTTC
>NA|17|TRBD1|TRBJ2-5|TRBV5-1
CASSLGANKDRGETQYF
TGCGCCAGCAGCTTGGGGGCCAATAAGGACAGGGGGGAGACCCAGTACTTC
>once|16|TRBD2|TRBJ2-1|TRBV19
CASTPGGGRWYNEQFF
TGTGCCAGTACCCCAGGAGGCGGGAGGTGGTATAATGAGCAGTTCTTC
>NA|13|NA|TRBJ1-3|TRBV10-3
CAIGGDSGNTIYF
TGTGCCATCGGAGGAGACTCTGGAAACACCATATATTTT
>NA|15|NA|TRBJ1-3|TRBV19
CASNISPNSGNTIYF
TGTGCCAGTAATATAAGCCCAAACTCTGGAAACACCATATATTTT
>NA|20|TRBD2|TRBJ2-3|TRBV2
CASRTTGLAGVGGSTDTQYF
TGTGCCAGCAGGACCACGGGACTAGCGGGAGTTGGGGGTAGCACAGATACGCAGTATTTT
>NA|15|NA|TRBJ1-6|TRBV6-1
CASRKTGPYNSPLHF
TGTGCCAGCAGGAAGACAGGACCCTATAATTCACCCCTCCACTTT
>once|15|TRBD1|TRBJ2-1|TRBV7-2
CASSPRQGMGNEQFF
TGTGCCAGCAGCCCCCGACAGGGTATGGGCAATGAGCAGTTCTTC
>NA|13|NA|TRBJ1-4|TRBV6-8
CASGRGENEKLFF
TGTGCCAGCGGCAGGGGAGAGAATGAAAAACTGTTTTTT
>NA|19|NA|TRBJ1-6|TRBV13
CASSLRVVGRATYNSPLHF
TGTGCCAGCAGCTTAAGGGTTGTGGGCAGGGCGACCTATAATTCACCCCTCCACTTT
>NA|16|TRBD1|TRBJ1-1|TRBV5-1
CASSLEVPGGNTEAFF
TGCGCCAGCAGCTTGGAAGTTCCAGGGGGGAACACTGAAGCTTTCTTT
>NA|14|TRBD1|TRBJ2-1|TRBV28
CASSFGTGYNEQFF
TGTGCCAGCAGTTTCGGGACAGGGTACAATGAGCAGTTCTTC
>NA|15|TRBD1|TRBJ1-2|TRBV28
CASSLNGQGQGGYTF
TGTGCCAGCAGTTTGAACGGACAGGGACAAGGCGGCTACACCTTC
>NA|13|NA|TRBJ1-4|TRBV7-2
CASSFSTGVGLFF
TGTGCCAGCAGCTTTTCGACGGGGGTCGGGCTGTTTTTT
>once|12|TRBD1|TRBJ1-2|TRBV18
CASSRQGDGYTF
TGTGCCAGCTCAAGACAGGGGGATGGCTACACCTTC
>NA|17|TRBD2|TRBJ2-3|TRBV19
CASSIALAGGGTDTQYF
TGTGCCAGTAGTATAGCCCTAGCGGGAGGAGGCACAGATACGCAGTATTTT
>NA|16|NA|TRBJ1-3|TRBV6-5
CASRFSQGGGGNTIYF
TGTGCCAGCCGTTTTTCTCAGGGCGGTGGAGGAAACACCATATATTTT
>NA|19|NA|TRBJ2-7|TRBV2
CASRRSGGSLSAPSYEQYF
TGTGCCAGCCGAAGATCAGGGGGGAGCTTGAGCGCCCCCTCCTACGAGCAGTACTTC